The 23 T cell receptor beta chains listed next were all sequenced from one sample in a study of Graves' ophthalmopathy and Graves' hyperthyroidism. Amplifying from RNA transcripts, the study obtained TCR beta CDR3 regions. Second-round multiplex PCR followed a first-round RT-PCR using HTBI primers. TCRdb ran MiXCR on the multiplex PCR reads and lists one entry per CDR3 protein. The sample yields about 210,000 distinct CDR3 sequences, just under 30% seen once. Input material: peripheral blood. The receptors were gathered from a middle-aged man with Graves' ophthalmopathy.

This clonotype was seen many times. The chain recombines TRBV12-3 or TRBV12-4 with TRBJ1-1; 7 nucleotides align to TRBD1. Trimming removed 10 bases from V and 0 bases from J; junction bases left unmatched: 11. This CDR3 spans 15 amino acids. Here the CDR3 DNA reads TGTGCCACAATGAGAGGGGGCAACGTGAACACTGAAGCTTTCTTT. Amino acids: CATMRGGNVNTEAFF.

This clonotype was picked up many times. This sequence joins TRBV6-1 and TRBJ1-1; D might be TRBD1 (5 bases). The CDR3 length is 12 residues. Germline V lookup: CDR1 MNHNS, CDR2 SASEGT. The V end was cut by 5 bases, the J end by 7 bases, with 11 bases between. CDR3 in DNA: TGTGCCAGCAGTCCCGGGGCTAATGAAGCTTTCTTT. Translating gives CASSPGANEAFF.

This clonotype has at least ten counts. The chain links TRBV6-1 to TRBJ2-7; D gene uncertain. Germline V lookup: CDR1 MNHNS, CDR2 SASEGT. Between the trimmed V and J ends, which lost 0 bases and 2 bases, there was a span of 8 bases. This CDR3 spans 14 amino acids. CDR3 nucleotide sequence: TGTGCCAGCAGTGAAGCGCGAGAAGCCTACGAGCAGTACTTC. Translation: CASSEAREAYEQYF.

This clonotype was detected many times. Just one base apart from a much larger clone, this may be a read error. The V gene is TRBV30, the J gene TRBJ1-1; 7 bases map to TRBD1. The CDR3 totals 14 residues. Per germline, CDR1 GTSNPN and CDR2 SVGIG (reference sequence). The CDR3 region is CARSPDRQGSKAFF. Written as DNA, the CDR3 is TGTGCCCGGAGCCCGGACAGGCAAGGGAGCAAAGCTTTCTTT.

This clonotype was seen at least ten times. The chain is built from TRBV12-3 or TRBV12-4 and TRBJ1-1; weak D call: TRBD1 (6 bases). V dropped 6 bases and J dropped 6 bases, with 14 bases sitting between them. The CDR3 covers 13 residues. CDR3 amino acids: CASRPGGAAEAFF. The CDR3 coding sequence is TGTGCCAGCAGGCCCGGGGGCGCGGCTGAAGCTTTCTTT.

This clonotype was detected many times. This chain links TRBV6-5 with TRBJ1-1; D is perhaps TRBD1 (6 bases). Deletions cut 1 base from V and 4 bases from J, with 7 bases between. The CDR3 totals 13 residues. The V gene's germline CDR1 is MNHEY and CDR2 SVGAGI. CDR3 DNA sequence: TGTGCCAGCAGTTACTTGGACAGCACTGAAGCTTTCTTT. It yields the protein CASSYLDSTEAFF.

This clonotype was detected ten times or more. CDR3 coding DNA: TGTGCCAGCAGCCCTCCCCTCAATATGAACACTGAAGCTTTCTTT. Residues: CASSPPLNMNTEAFF. The chain recombines TRBV14 with TRBJ1-1; D not resolved. This CDR3 spans 15 amino acids. The V gene lost 4 bases and the J gene lost 0 bases, with 12 bases spanning the gap. Germline CDR1 is SGHDN and CDR2 is FVKESK.

This clonotype was recorded at least ten times. The V and J genes are TRBV28 and TRBJ2-7; D gene ambiguous. The V end was cut by 3 bases, the J end by 2 bases, with 23 bases between. Germline V lookup: CDR1 MDHEN, CDR2 SYDVKM. The CDR3 has 18 amino acids. The CDR3 loop is CASSFPLTTSSSAYEQYF. CDR3 coding DNA: TGTGCCAGCAGTTTCCCCCTAACCACTTCCTCCTCTGCCTACGAGCAGTACTTC.

Many counts were recorded for this clonotype. The rearrangement uses TRBV12-3 or TRBV12-4 and TRBJ2-5; 11 bases line up with TRBD1. With 6 bases clipped from V and 5 bases from J, the junction kept 8 bases outside the gene matches. This CDR3 is built from 15 residues. The chain's CDR3 is CASSNGQGARETQYF. In DNA form, the CDR3 reads TGTGCCAGCAGCAACGGACAGGGGGCTCGGGAGACCCAGTACTTC.

The chain carries TRBV7-8 and TRBJ2-7; TRBD2 aligns across 9 bases. Trimming at V came to 5 bases and at J to 2 bases, leaving 10 bases not matched to a gene. Germline CDR1 is SGHVS and CDR2 is FQNEAQ. This CDR3 has 16 amino acids. The CDR3 DNA is TGTGCCAGCAGCCCGGTCGGACTAGCGACCCCCTACGAGCAGTACTTC. Residues: CASSPVGLATPYEQYF.

The chain recombines TRBV6-5 with TRBJ2-5; 11 bases agree with TRBD2. Germline assignment: CDR1 MNHEY and CDR2 SVGAGI. The CDR3 covers 17 residues. J gave up 5 bases and V 2 bases, and 10 bases lay outside the gene matches. The chain's CDR3 is CASSYGASGGTAETQYF. The CDR3 region has the DNA TGTGCCAGCAGTTACGGGGCTAGCGGGGGGACCGCGGAGACCCAGTACTTC.

The sample holds many counts of this clonotype. This chain joins TRBV6-1 and TRBJ2-7; TRBD1 agrees at 9 bases. This CDR3 has 15 amino acids. Germline loops: CDR1 MNHNS, CDR2 SASEGT. V shed 6 bases and J 3 bases; nucleotides not matched to a gene: 9. CDR3 region: CASRETGGRSYEQYF. CDR3 coding DNA: TGTGCCAGCAGAGAAACAGGGGGCCGTAGCTACGAGCAGTACTTC.

This chain uses TRBV7-9 with TRBJ2-7; D may be TRBD2 (6 bases). The CDR3 totals 10 residues. V was cut by 8 bases and J by 7 bases, with 9 bases left in between. Germline V CDR1 and CDR2: SEHNR, FQNEAQ (reference sequence). CDR3 residues: CASGAGEQYF. As DNA, the CDR3 is TGTGCCAGCGGGGCGGGGGAGCAGTACTTC. Filled out from reference TRBV7-9 and TRBJ2-7, the complete variable domain reads DTGVSQNPRHKITKRGQNVTFRCDPISEHNRLYWYRQTLGQGPEFLTYFQNEAQLEKSRLLSDRFSAERPKGSFSTLEIQRTEQGDSAMYLCASGAGEQYFGPGTRLTVT.

This clonotype was detected ten times or more. The chain has TRBV28 and TRBJ1-2; 9 bases line up with TRBD1. There are 16 residues in the CDR3. Losses at the gene ends were 4 bases for V and 7 bases for J; bases not matched to a gene: 13. Germline CDR1 is MDHEN and CDR2 is SYDVKM. In DNA form, the CDR3 reads TGTGCCAGCAGTTCCCCCGCCACAGGGGGCGCGGGTGGCTACACCTTC. Translated, it gives CASSSPATGGAGGYTF.

Many counts were recorded for this clonotype. The chain joins TRBV6-5 to TRBJ2-5; D is undetermined. The CDR3 has 16 amino acids. V was trimmed by 7 bases and J by 1 base, leaving 19 bases between them. Germline CDR1 MNHEY, CDR2 SVGAGI. The CDR3 loop reads CASIPRDTRLQETQYF. The CDR3, as DNA: TGTGCCAGCATCCCTCGTGACACTCGTCTCCAAGAGACCCAGTACTTC.

This chain connects TRBV7-9 to TRBJ1-1, with 8 nucleotides matching TRBD1. CDR3 length equals 12 residues. Germline CDR1 SEHNR, CDR2 FQNEAQ (reference sequence). V dropped 11 bases and J dropped 4; count of bases not matched to a gene: 6. The chain's CDR3 is CAGRTGSTEAFF. CDR3 nucleotides: TGTGCCGGACGGACAGGGAGCACTGAAGCTTTCTTT.

This clonotype was found many times. The rearrangement links TRBV29-1 to TRBJ2-2; 7 bases match TRBD1. Trimming took 8 bases from V and 4 from J; bases not matched to a gene: 7. Germline lookup yields CDR1 SQVTM and CDR2 ANQGSEA. This CDR3 region has 13 residues. The CDR3 protein is CSFRQGITGELFF. For the CDR3, the DNA is TGCAGCTTCCGACAGGGCATCACCGGGGAGCTGTTTTTT.

This clonotype was seen only once. V is TRBV6-1 and J is TRBJ2-7; maybe TRBD2 (6 bases). The CDR3 spans 15 residues. In germline, CDR1 is MNHNS, CDR2 SASEGT. Trimming took off 5 bases at V and 5 bases at J, with 19 bases between the two ends. The CDR3 spells CASSTPAGGWDEQYF. The DNA of the CDR3 is TGTGCCAGCAGTACCCCGGCCGGGGGATGGGACGAGCAGTACTTC.

The V call is TRBV6-1, the J call TRBJ1-2, with 10 nucleotides matching TRBD1. The trim removed 5 bases at V and 4 bases at J, leaving 4 bases unmatched. The germline V gene has CDR1 MNHNS and CDR2 SASEGT. CDR3 length: 14 residues. The CDR3, as DNA: TGTGCCAGCAGTCGGGGACAGGGGCCCTATGGCTACACCTTC. Its translation: CASSRGQGPYGYTF.

This chain joins TRBV6-1 and TRBJ1-5, with a possible D match to TRBD1 (6 bases). This CDR3 spans 15 amino acids. Germline V gene data show CDR1 as MNHNS and CDR2 as SASEGT. The germline V and J ends were trimmed by 4 bases and 2 bases, with 12 bases remaining between them. CDR3 nucleotide sequence: TGTGCCAGCAGTGTGTTGGCAGGGGGCAATCAGCCCCAGCATTTT. Translated, it gives CASSVLAGGNQPQHF.

This clonotype appeared many times. The V call is TRBV20-1, the J call TRBJ1-2; 7 nucleotides match TRBD1. The CDR3 length is 13 residues. The germline CDR1 and CDR2 sequences are DFQATT and SNEGSKA (reference sequence). Unmatched junction bases numbered 8, after V lost 6 bases and J lost 4 bases. The CDR3 sequence is CSAPSGQIYGYTF. The CDR3 nucleotides read TGCAGTGCCCCCTCGGGACAGATCTATGGCTACACCTTC.

This chain uses TRBV28 with TRBJ2-7; 10 bases match TRBD1. Trimming at V came to 5 bases and at J to 4 bases, leaving 5 bases not matched to a gene. From germline, CDR1 is MDHEN and CDR2 SYDVKM. The CDR3 is 14 amino acids. The chain's CDR3 is CASSPGDRGYEQYF. The CDR3 region has the DNA TGTGCCAGCAGTCCGGGGGACAGGGGTTACGAGCAGTACTTC.

This clonotype appeared a few times. V gene TRBV28 combines with J gene TRBJ2-5; 7 bases match TRBD2. Unmatched junction bases numbered 6, after V lost 3 bases and J lost 5 bases. This CDR3 has 14 residues. Germline V gene lookup returns CDR1 MDHEN and CDR2 SYDVKM. CDR3 nucleotide sequence: TGTGCCAGCAGTTTGGCGGGAGTAATGGAGACCCAGTACTTC. Its protein is CASSLAGVMETQYF. Drawing the rest from reference TRBV28 and TRBJ2-5, the complete variable domain is DVKVTQSSRYLVKRTGEKVFLECVQDMDHENMFWYRQDPGLGLRLIYFSYDVKMKEKGDIPEGYSVSREKKERFSLILESASTNQTSMYLCASSLAGVMETQYFGPGTRLLVL.